The entry below gives a single T cell receptor (beta chain) sequence along with its context. This receptor's antigen is unknown. Base qualities are not recorded, but no much larger clone differs from it by a single base. This specimen comes from a study of CD8 T cells in ankylosing spondylitis (dated by TCRdb to about 2017). Concerning the study at large: T cell receptor beta repertoires were profiled in healthy donors and ankylosing spondylitis patients so that disease-linked TCR variants could be found. Samples of peripheral blood were taken, and for ankylosing spondylitis patients, synovial fluid was collected as well. In total, the full study cohort was made up of roughly 110 healthy donors and some 26 ankylosing spondylitis patients. Study-wide conclusions, independent of this receptor: Some of the motif variants had been reported before in the synovial fluid and blood of reactive arthritis patients, a finding that suggests common disease-initiation mechanisms. A CD8+ phenotype was shown by the disease-linked clones, which were found at relatively low frequencies in peripheral blood. According to the report, matched synovial fluid samples from ankylosing spondylitis patients were significantly enriched for the disease-linked clones. Blood from ankylosing spondylitis patients appeared to be characterized by a TCR beta motif composed of eight or nine highly homologous amino acid variants.

Reads for this sample came from an Illumina HiSeq 2500. Quantitative 5'-RACE with molecular barcodes was the method used to prepare the TCR beta libraries. In the paper's pipeline: To identify disease-linked TCR variants, a new computational method was used, one built on a probabilistic model of VDJ rearrangement. TCRdb ran its own pipeline on the public reads, namely fastp trimming at Q25 and MiXCR clone calling, and kept in-frame beta chains. Records with the same CDR3 protein are collapsed into one entry carrying the most frequent genes and DNA. The V and J calls and clone size are TCRdb's, not the authors'. The sample table records under 250,000 distinct CDR3 sequences; 20% to 30% of these occur just once. The ten most abundant clones make up more than 6.5% of the sample. V gives up 4 bases and J gives up 2 bases, and the segment between their germline ends measures 14 bases. The CDR3 goes from the cysteine to the phenylalanine over 15 residues. CDR3 DNA is the only sequence kept; it has 45 bases, read in frame from the first base. Via the germline V gene, CDR1 is SGHDT and CDR2 YYEEEE.

This sequence was found in a male donor with ankylosing spondylitis or in good health (not recorded which). In this chain, TRBV5-6 is recombined with TRBJ2-3; the D segment could be TRBD1, given 6 matching bases. Specimen: blood, either unsorted or a sorted T cell fraction (not recorded which). Read as DNA, the sequence is TGTGCCAGCAGCCTCCGGACAGAGTACACAGATACGCAGTATTTT. Its protein is CASSLRTEYTDTQYF.